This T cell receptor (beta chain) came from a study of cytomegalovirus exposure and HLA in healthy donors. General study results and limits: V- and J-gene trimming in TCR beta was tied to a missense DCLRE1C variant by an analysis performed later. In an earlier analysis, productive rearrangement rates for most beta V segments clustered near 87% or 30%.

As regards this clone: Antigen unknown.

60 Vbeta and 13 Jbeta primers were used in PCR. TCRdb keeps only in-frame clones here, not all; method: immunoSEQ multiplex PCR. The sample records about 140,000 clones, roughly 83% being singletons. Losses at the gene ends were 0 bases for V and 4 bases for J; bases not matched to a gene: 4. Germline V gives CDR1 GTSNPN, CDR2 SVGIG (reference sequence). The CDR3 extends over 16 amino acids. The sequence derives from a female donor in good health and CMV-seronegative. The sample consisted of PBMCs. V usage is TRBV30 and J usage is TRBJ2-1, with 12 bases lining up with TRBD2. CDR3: CAWSVSLAGGYNEQFF. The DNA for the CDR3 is TGTGCCTGGAGTGTCAGTCTAGCGGGGGGGTACAATGAGCAGTTCTTC.